The next 14 T cell receptor beta chains were all read from a single sample in a study of T cell repertoires in cytomegalovirus infection. No cognate antigen is known for these TCRs. MiXCR was run by TCRdb on the reads, yielding one entry per CDR3 protein. The repertoire has about 480,000 distinct CDR3 sequences, around 35% of them found once; the top ten carry about a sixth. Sequences were derived from cultured PBMCs, sampled from culture after CMV antigen stimulation. All receptors come from a human donor in good health (CMV status not recorded). Some clones in this sample may be carry-over from other donors' samples.

This clonotype was recorded a few times. The J gene is TRBJ2-5, the V gene TRBV5-1; D might be TRBD2 (6 bases). V lost 4 bases and J 5 bases, leaving 12 bases between the germline ends. CDR3 size: 13 residues. Germline CDR1 reads SGHRS; CDR2 reads YFSETQ. The CDR3 loop reads CASSGGSMETQYF. The CDR3 DNA follows: TGCGCCAGCAGCGGAGGGAGTATGGAGACCCAGTACTTC.

This clonotype occurred a few times. The rearrangement links TRBV20-1 to TRBJ2-3; TRBD2 matches 9 bases. This CDR3 is 19 amino acids long. The V gene end was trimmed by 1 base and the J gene end by 1 base; junction bases not matched to a gene: 15. From germline, CDR1 is DFQATT and CDR2 SNEGSKA (reference sequence). CDR3 amino acids: CSARGRVRGREGGTDTQYF. CDR3 nucleotide sequence: TGCAGTGCTAGAGGCCGCGTCCGCGGGAGGGAAGGGGGCACAGATACGCAGTATTTT.

This clonotype occurred a few times. The CDR3 sequence: CASSFGEGYEQYF. The CDR3, as DNA: TGTGCCAGCAGTTTTGGGGAGGGTTACGAGCAGTACTTC. The rearrangement uses TRBV12-3 or TRBV12-4 and TRBJ2-7; TRBD2 agrees at 7 bases. This CDR3 is 13 amino acids long. V dropped 3 bases and J dropped 4; count of bases not matched to a gene: 3.

This clonotype occurred once. A clone one base away is much larger, so this may be a read error. This sequence joins TRBV11-2 and TRBJ2-5, with D perhaps given as TRBD1 or TRBD2 (5 bases each). Germline V gene data show CDR1 as SGHAT and CDR2 as FQNNGV. CDR3 length: 13 amino acids. CDR3 sequence: CASSLYQGETRYF. DNA for the CDR3: TGTGCCAGCAGCTTATACCAGGGAGAGACCCGGTACTTC.

The genes are TRBV7-3 and TRBJ2-3, with no clear D. CDR3 size: 14 residues. Trimming cost V 2 bases and J 3 bases, with 9 bases left between them. Germline V lookup: CDR1 SGHTA, CDR2 FQGTGA. The CDR3 sequence is CASSLVYSTDTQYF. The CDR3 region has the DNA TGTGCCAGCAGCTTAGTATACAGTACAGATACGCAGTATTTT.

The rearrangement links TRBV3-1 to TRBJ2-1; 10 nucleotides agree with TRBD2. V gave up 2 bases and J gave up 2 bases; unmatched junction bases: 12. The CDR3 has 19 residues. Germline loops: CDR1 LGHDT, CDR2 YNNKEL (reference sequence). CDR3 loop: CASSQFSPLAGVTYNEQFF. CDR3 in DNA: TGTGCCAGCAGCCAATTCTCCCCCCTAGCGGGAGTTACCTACAATGAGCAGTTCTTC.

The rearrangement joins TRBV6-6 to TRBJ1-2; 7 positions agree with TRBD1. Germline V gene data show CDR1 as MNHNY and CDR2 as SVGAGI (reference sequence). V gave up 5 bases and J gave up 2 bases; unmatched junction bases: 8. CDR3 length: 15 amino acids. CDR3 sequence reads: CASSATTGLNYGYTF. CDR3 DNA sequence: TGTGCCAGCAGTGCGACGACAGGGCTCAACTATGGCTACACCTTC.

The chain couples TRBV7-9 to TRBJ2-1, with TRBD1 matching 7 bases. This CDR3 has 17 residues. The V segment lost 5 bases and the J segment 6 bases; nucleotides outside the gene matches: 16. Germline assignment: CDR1 SEHNR and CDR2 FQNEAQ (reference sequence). CDR3 sequence: CASSTSTGTPRANEQFF. The CDR3 DNA is TGTGCCAGCAGCACCTCGACAGGGACGCCCCGTGCCAATGAGCAGTTCTTC.

The chain combines TRBV7-2 with TRBJ1-2, with D maybe TRBD1 (6 bases). Per germline, CDR1 SGHTA and CDR2 FQGNSA. The CDR3 sequence is 16 residues long. V lost 1 base and J lost 5, with 17 bases in between. The chain's CDR3 is CASSLDIRQAGYGYTF. The CDR3 nucleotides are TGTGCCAGCAGCTTAGACATCAGACAGGCGGGGTATGGCTACACCTTC.

There are a few counts of this clonotype. Here the CDR3 reads CAIRILTGSNTEAFF. CDR3 coding DNA: TGTGCCATCAGGATCCTCACAGGGTCGAACACTGAAGCTTTCTTT. The chain carries TRBV10-3 and TRBJ1-1; the D gene is possibly TRBD1 (6 bases). Trimming took 6 bases from V and 1 from J, leaving 15 bases between them. CDR1 is ENHRY, CDR2 SYGVKD, per germline. The CDR3 is made up of 15 amino acids.

The rearrangement links TRBV14 to TRBJ2-1; 13 nucleotides align to TRBD2. The V segment lost 3 bases and the J segment 9 bases; nucleotides outside the gene matches: 8. Germline V gene lookup returns CDR1 SGHDN and CDR2 FVKESK. The CDR3 consists of 16 residues. The CDR3: CASSQPGLAGNGEQFF. CDR3 coding DNA: TGTGCCAGCAGCCAGCCGGGACTAGCGGGAAACGGTGAGCAGTTCTTC.

The chain links TRBV20-1 to TRBJ2-1; TRBD2 agrees at 9 bases. V shed 1 base and J 5 bases; nucleotides not matched to a gene: 3. The CDR3 length is 14 residues. Looked up from germline, CDR1 is DFQATT and CDR2 is SNEGSKA (reference sequence). The CDR3 spells CSARGREGHNEQFF. The CDR3 nucleotides read TGCAGTGCTAGAGGGCGGGAGGGCCACAATGAGCAGTTCTTC.

V gene TRBV5-1 combines with J gene TRBJ1-1, with TRBD1 matching 7 bases. Germline loops: CDR1 SGHRS, CDR2 YFSETQ. The junction had 13 bases not matched to a gene; V was cut back by 2 bases and J by 6 bases. The CDR3 spans 16 residues. The CDR3 is CASSFTGEMVSAEAFF. The CDR3 nucleotides read TGCGCCAGCAGCTTCACAGGGGAAATGGTTTCGGCTGAAGCTTTCTTT.

This clonotype has a handful of counts. This chain links TRBV4-1 with TRBJ2-5; D ambiguous. The V gene's germline CDR1 is MGHRA and CDR2 YSYEKL. The CDR3 is 14 amino acids. Trimming took off 1 base at V and 2 bases at J, with 8 bases between the two ends. CDR3 in amino acids: CASSQADSQETQYF. DNA for the CDR3: TGCGCCAGCAGCCAAGCCGACTCTCAAGAGACCCAGTACTTC.